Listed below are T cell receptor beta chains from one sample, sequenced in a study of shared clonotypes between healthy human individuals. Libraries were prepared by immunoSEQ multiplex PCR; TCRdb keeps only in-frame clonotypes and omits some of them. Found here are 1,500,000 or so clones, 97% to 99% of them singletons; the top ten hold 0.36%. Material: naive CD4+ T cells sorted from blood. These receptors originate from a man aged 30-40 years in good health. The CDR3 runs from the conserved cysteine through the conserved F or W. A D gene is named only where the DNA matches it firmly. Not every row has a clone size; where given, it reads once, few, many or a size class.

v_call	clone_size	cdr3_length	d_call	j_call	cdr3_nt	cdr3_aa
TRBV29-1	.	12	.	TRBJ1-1	TGCAGCGCAAAACAGGGGAACACTGAAGCTTTCTTT	CSAKQGNTEAFF
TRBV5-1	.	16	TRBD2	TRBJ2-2	TGCGCCAGCAGCCCCGGACTAGCGGGAGGGGCCGGGGAGCTGTTTTTT	CASSPGLAGGAGELFF
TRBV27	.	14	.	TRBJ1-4	TGTGCCAGCAGTGGGGGACGACCAAGGGAAAAACTGTCTTTT	CASSGGRPREKLSF
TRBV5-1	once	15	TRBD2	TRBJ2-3	TGCGCCAGTTACCTAGCGGGAGATATCACAGATACGCAGTATTTT	CASYLAGDITDTQYF
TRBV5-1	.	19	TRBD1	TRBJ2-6	TGCGCCAGCAGCTCCTCCACCCGGGACAGGGAATCTGGGGCCAACGTCCTGACTTTC	CASSSSTRDRESGANVLTF
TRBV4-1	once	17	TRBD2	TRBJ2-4	TGCGCCAGCAGCCAAGACCAGGCGGGAGGAGCCAAAAACATTCAGTACTTC	CASSQDQAGGAKNIQYF
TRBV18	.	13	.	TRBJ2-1	TGTGCCAGCTCACCAGGAGGAAGAAATGAGCAGTTCTTC	CASSPGGRNEQFF
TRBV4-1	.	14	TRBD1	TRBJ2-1	TGCGCCAGCAGCCAGGGACAGAGCTACAATGAGCAGTTCTTC	CASSQGQSYNEQFF
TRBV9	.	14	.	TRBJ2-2	TGTGCCAGCAGCGTAGGTGGACCCACCGGGGAGCTGTTTTTT	CASSVGGPTGELFF
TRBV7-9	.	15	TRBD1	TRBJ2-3	TGTGCCAGCAGCTTAGTAGGACAGGGTTCAGATACGCAGTATTTT	CASSLVGQGSDTQYF
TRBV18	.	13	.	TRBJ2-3	TGTGCCAGCTCACCTAGAGCGTCAGATACGCAGTATTTT	CASSPRASDTQYF
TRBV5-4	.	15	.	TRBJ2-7	TGTGCCAGCAGCTTGTACAGAAGTCTCTCCTACGAGCAGTACTTC	CASSLYRSLSYEQYF
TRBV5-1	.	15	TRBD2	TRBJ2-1	TGCGCCAGCAGCTTGGAACTAGCGGGAGAAGATGAGCAGTTCTTC	CASSLELAGEDEQFF
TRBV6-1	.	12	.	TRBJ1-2	TGTGCCAGCAGTGAAGGAGGCTATGGCTACACCTTC	CASSEGGYGYTF
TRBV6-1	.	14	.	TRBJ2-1	TGTGCCAGCATCCTGCAGGGGAGTAGGGGTGAGCAGTTCTTC	CASILQGSRGEQFF
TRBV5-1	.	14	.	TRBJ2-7	TGCGCCAGCGGCCGACAGGAGAGCTCCTACGAGCAGTACTTC	CASGRQESSYEQYF
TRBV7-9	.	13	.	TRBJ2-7	TGTGCCAGCAGCTTAGAACCCAACTACGAGCAGTACTTC	CASSLEPNYEQYF
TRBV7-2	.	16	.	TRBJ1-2	TGTGCCAGCAGCCTAGATACAGGGCCGCGGGGCTATGGCTACACCTTC	CASSLDTGPRGYGYTF
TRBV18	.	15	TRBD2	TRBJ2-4	TGTGCCAGCTCACCAGCCGGGGGGGCCAAAAACATTCAGTACTTC	CASSPAGGAKNIQYF